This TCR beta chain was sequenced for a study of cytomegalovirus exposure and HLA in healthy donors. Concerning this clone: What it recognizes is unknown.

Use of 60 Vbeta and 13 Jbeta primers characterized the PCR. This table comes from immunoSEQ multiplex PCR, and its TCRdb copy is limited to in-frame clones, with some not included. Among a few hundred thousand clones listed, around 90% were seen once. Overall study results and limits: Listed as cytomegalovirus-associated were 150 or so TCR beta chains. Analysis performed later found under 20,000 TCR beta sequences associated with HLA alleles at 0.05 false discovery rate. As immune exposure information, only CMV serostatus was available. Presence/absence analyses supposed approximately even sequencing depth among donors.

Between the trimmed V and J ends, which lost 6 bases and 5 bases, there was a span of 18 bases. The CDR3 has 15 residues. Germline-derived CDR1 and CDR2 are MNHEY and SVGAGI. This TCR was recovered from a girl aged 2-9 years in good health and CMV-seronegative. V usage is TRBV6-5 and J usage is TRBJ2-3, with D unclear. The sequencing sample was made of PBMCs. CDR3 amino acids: CASSPLSTVVDTQYF. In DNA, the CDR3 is TGTGCCAGCAGCCCGCTATCGACTGTCGTAGATACGCAGTATTTT.